The rows below give T cell receptor beta chains drawn from one sample of a study of T cells expressing NK-cell markers. From the 5' RACE reads, TCRdb lists one entry per CDR3 protein and no DNA. This table holds fewer than 400,000 distinct CDR3 sequences. Sample: blood T cells: a sorted CD56 or NKG2C T cell subset, CD4+ or CD8+ T cells, or bulk PBMC T cells (not recorded which). These receptors came from a man aged 18 to 69 in good health. Both conserved end residues are part of each CDR3.

v_call: TRBV28; j_call: TRBJ2-7; cdr3_aa: CASFAGAFSYEQYF
v_call: TRBV29-1; j_call: TRBJ1-1; cdr3_aa: CSIRAERGEAFF
v_call: TRBV20-1; j_call: TRBJ2-3; cdr3_aa: CSARLKRGGGDTQYF
v_call: TRBV19; j_call: TRBJ1-5; cdr3_aa: CASSGTISVEPQHF
v_call: TRBV7-9; j_call: TRBJ2-1; cdr3_aa: CASSLAGRGEQFF
v_call: TRBV3-1; j_call: TRBJ1-1; cdr3_aa: CASSQEWGGRKAFF
v_call: TRBV4-2; j_call: TRBJ2-5; cdr3_aa: CASSQASGGRKKETQYF
v_call: TRBV6-5; j_call: TRBJ2-5; cdr3_aa: CASRGGIETQYF
v_call: TRBV15; j_call: TRBJ1-4; cdr3_aa: CATSRDPATGAGKLFF
v_call: TRBV4-1; j_call: TRBJ1-4; cdr3_aa: CASSQGWSNEKLFF
v_call: TRBV12-5; j_call: TRBJ2-3; cdr3_aa: CASGLYVVTDTQYF
v_call: TRBV6-1; j_call: TRBJ1-2; cdr3_aa: CASTTTGVTGYTF
v_call: TRBV5-1; j_call: TRBJ2-7; cdr3_aa: CASSAGTGAVHEQYF
v_call: TRBV7-6; j_call: TRBJ2-7; cdr3_aa: CASSFRVETEQYF
v_call: TRBV5-4; j_call: TRBJ2-6; cdr3_aa: CASSFRAASGANVLTF
v_call: TRBV4-1; j_call: TRBJ1-2; cdr3_aa: CASSGTRGGWDYGYTF
v_call: TRBV7-9; j_call: TRBJ2-7; cdr3_aa: CASSPTGASSYEQYF
v_call: TRBV5-1; j_call: TRBJ2-5; cdr3_aa: CASSPTGGTGVQETQYF